The following is a T cell receptor beta chain sequence with its context. The data were taken from a study of T cell responses to AZD1222 COVID-19 vaccine. TCRdb's table, derived via immunoSEQ multiplex PCR, lists solely in-frame clones and lacks some. The sample holds roughly 76,000 clones, roughly 90% seen once. CDR1 LNHDA and CDR2 SQIVND come from the germline V gene (reference sequence). The CDR3 is 15 amino acids. Trimming took 6 bases from V and 7 from J; bases not matched to a gene: 13. Here the sequenced sample was peripheral blood, taken on day 0 of AZD1222 vaccination. The J gene is TRBJ2-3, the V gene TRBV19; 7 bases are a match to TRBD1. This receptor was taken from an adult in good health. Here the CDR3 reads CASRPRDSRAYTQYF. The DNA for the CDR3 is TGTGCCAGTAGACCCCGGGACAGTCGGGCGTATACGCAGTATTTT.